This T cell receptor beta chain was identified during a study of graft-versus-host responses after intestinal transplantation. Assay: immunoSEQ multiplex PCR; the TCRdb copy retains only in-frame clones and omits some. Of over 85,000 clones in the sample, around 91% are singletons; the top ten hold roughly 0.17%. A word on this clone: What it recognizes is unknown.

The receptor's source is a human donor who was the organ donor for an intestinal transplant. Sequenced here: unstimulated CD4+ T cells sorted from spleen or lymph node cells, sampled before transplant.

The CDR3 nucleotides read TGCAGCGTTGGTGTTGCGTGGCGGAGGAAGGGAGAGGATGGCTACACCTTC. Amino acid sequence: CSVGVAWRRKGEDGYTF. The chain uses TRBV29-1 and TRBJ1-2, with unresolved D. The V gene lost 4 bases and the J gene lost 6 bases, with 27 bases spanning the gap. Germline lookup yields CDR1 SQVTM and CDR2 ANQGSEA. This CDR3 comprises 17 residues. Together with reference TRBV29-1 and TRBJ1-2, the CDR3 gives the full variable domain: SAVISQKPSRDICQRGTSLTIQCQVDSQVTMMFWYRQQPGQSLTLIATANQGSEATYESGFVIDKFPISRPNLTFSTLTVSNMSPEDSSIYLCSVGVAWRRKGEDGYTFGSGTRLTVV.